This T cell receptor (beta chain) was identified in a study of technical replicates of blood from a handful of donors. Generated by immunoSEQ multiplex PCR, the TCRdb table keeps only in-frame clones and is missing some. The data show 80,000 or so clones, roughly four fifths seen once. The receptor was isolated from a human donor in good health. Some clones in this sample may be carry-over from other donors' samples. Sequencing was performed on PBMCs.

The CDR3 DNA is TGTGCCATCCGGGGGAGCTACACAGATACGCAGTATTTT. Its translation: CAIRGSYTDTQYF. The rearrangement uses TRBV27 and TRBJ2-3, with a possible D match to TRBD2 (6 bases). V lost 10 bases and J 2 bases, leaving 13 bases between the germline ends. CDR3 length: 13 residues. Germline V gene data show CDR1 as MNHEY and CDR2 as SMNVEV (reference sequence).